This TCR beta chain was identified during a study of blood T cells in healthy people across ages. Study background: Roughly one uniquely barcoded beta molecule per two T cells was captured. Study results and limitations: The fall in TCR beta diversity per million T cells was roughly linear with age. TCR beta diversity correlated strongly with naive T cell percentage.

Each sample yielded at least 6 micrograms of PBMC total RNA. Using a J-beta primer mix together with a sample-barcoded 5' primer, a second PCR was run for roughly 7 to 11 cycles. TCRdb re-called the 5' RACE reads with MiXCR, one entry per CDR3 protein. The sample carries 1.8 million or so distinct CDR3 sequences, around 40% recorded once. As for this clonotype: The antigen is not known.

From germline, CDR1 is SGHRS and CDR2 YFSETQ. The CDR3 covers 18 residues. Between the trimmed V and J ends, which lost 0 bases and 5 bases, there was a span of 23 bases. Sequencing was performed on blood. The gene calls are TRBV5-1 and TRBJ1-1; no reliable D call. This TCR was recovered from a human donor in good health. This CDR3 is CASSLVRGSRVEVTEAFF. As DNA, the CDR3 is TGCGCCAGCAGCTTGGTTCGGGGTTCGAGGGTAGAGGTAACTGAAGCTTTCTTT.